This T cell receptor beta chain was recorded in a study of regulatory T cells in long-lasting Graves disease. Regarding the study as a whole: Limited sample numbers may have lowered accuracy. Lower TCR diversity characterized persistent Graves' patients relative to newly diagnosed patients.

This clonotype has a handful of counts. Its target is not known. Sample time point: newly diagnosed GD, antithyroid drugs for less than 3 months. The authors made the TCR library using RNA they extracted from PBMCs. Germline V CDR1 and CDR2: MDHEN, SYDVKM. This CDR3 is 13 amino acids long. Trimming cost V 7 bases and J 4 bases, with 13 bases left between them. HTBI primers from iRepertoire and Arm-PCR of CDR3 regions yielded the TCR beta libraries. TCRdb processed the multiplex PCR reads anew with MiXCR; each CDR3 protein has one entry. This table has around 480,000 distinct CDR3 sequences, about 15% appearing once. The sample also formed part of further work on T cells in Graves' hyperthyroidism and ophthalmopathy. That source adds: Among the patients, aged 18 to 65, hyperthyroidism was newly diagnosed and had lasted under 2 months. The HTBI primer set drove a first-round RT-PCR of the TCR CDR3.

This chain joins TRBV28 and TRBJ2-5, with D perhaps TRBD1 (5 bases). The sequence derives from a woman aged 40 to 65 with Graves disease. The sample here was peripheral blood mononuclear cells (PBMCs), taken at new diagnosis, from a patient treated with antithyroid drugs. CDR3 nucleotide sequence: TGTGCCAGCACCCCCCAGGGCGGAGAGACCCAGTACTTC. It encodes CASTPQGGETQYF.